This T cell receptor beta chain derives from a study of CD8+ T cells in alopecia areata (dated by TCRdb to between 2017 and 2018). In terms of the full investigation: In both human patients and the C3H/HeJ mouse model, the study applied high-throughput TCRbeta sequencing to look at T cell clonal expansion in alopecia areata. Scalp clonality was compared among normal scalp (n=4), patchy alopecia areata scalp (n=8), and alopecia totalis/universalis scalp (n=8). RNA was obtained with the PAXgene miRNA kit for fixed scalp, the miRNeasy kit for PBMCs, and the RNeasy kit for mouse skin. On the human side, TCRbeta sequencing was run on scalp tissue and on sorted CD4+ and CD8+ peripheral blood T cells from healthy controls and from alopecia areata patients with either patchy or totalis/universalis disease. Amplification of TCRbeta CDR3 regions was done by immunoSEQ multiplex PCR using 35 Vbeta forward primers and 13 Jbeta reverse primers. Broader findings and caveats from the paper: Resident alphabeta T cells in normal human skin are also sequenced, complicating scalp TCR repertoire analysis, unlike mouse skin dominated by gammadelta T cells. Compared with mice, TCR sequences shared between patients were less clear, possibly partly because of HLA diversity across the patient population. Lesional scalp, especially in alopecia totalis/universalis, showed higher clonality and more expanded CD8+ clones than normal scalp, suggesting antigenic drive.

Lesional scalp punch biopsies and peripheral blood were collected from alopecia areata patients. After PBMCs were isolated by density centrifugation and stained for CD3, CD4 and CD8, a FACSAria was used to sort CD4+ and CD8+ T cells. The untreated alopecia areata patients were recruited through a multicenter biomarker study. In 5 or 6 patients from the biomarker study, blood CD8+ T cells were sorted further into NKG2D-low and NKG2D-high fractions. There are 15 amino acids in the CDR3, from cysteine to phenylalanine inclusive. Only the CDR3 portion is preserved as DNA: 45 bases, with reading frame beginning at the first base. Note on this clone: Its specific antigen is unknown. Per-nucleotide qualities are absent, and no much larger clonotype sits a single base away.

Library creation used the immunoSEQ multiplex PCR assay. RNA was extracted from all samples and reverse transcribed into cDNA, which served as template for TCR sequencing. First-strand cDNA was synthesized with SuperScript III using a 2:1 mix of oligo-dT and random hexamers. A synthetic immune receptor repertoire was used to measure amplification bias, and any remaining bias was corrected computationally. As for the authors' bioinformatics: Raw reads were preprocessed to remove errors, and CDR3 was defined according to IMGT conventions as the region from the conserved cysteine to phenylalanine. Clonality was calculated as 1 minus Shannon entropy normalized by log2 of the number of productive unique TCRs. Whether each scalp clone was CD4 or CD8 was inferred by checking scalp TCRbeta sequences against the CD4 and CD8 repertoires from sorted blood. TCRdb took over this immuneACCESS table, retaining in-frame rearrangements with V and J assigned. Such tables are incomplete; in checked studies, under half of the missing clones stem from an unresolved V gene, and the remainder is unexplained. That table supplies the V and J calls and clone size; D and trimming were determined from the DNA. Counted in this sample were approximately 89,000 clones; roughly 50% of them appeared once. The ten largest clones capture just over 5.5% of the sample.

The sequenced sample was NKG2D-high CD8+ T cells sorted from blood. This specimen's cell subset or site label, per the study, means: sorted CD8+ NKG2D-high blood T cells. This clonotype was obtained from a human donor with alopecia areata. Rearrangement joined TRBV21-1 to TRBJ2-7; the listed D gene, TRBD1, was not tested against the DNA. TRBV21-1 is a pseudogene. The DNA sequence is given as TGTGCCAGCGGACTTCGGACAGATAATCCCTACGAGCAGTACTTC. This yields the protein CASGLRTDNPYEQYF.